These 15 T cell receptor beta chains share one sample of origin, sequenced in a study of molecular identifiers for immune sequencing clone quantification. TCRdb re-derived calls from the PCR reads in MiXCR, one entry per CDR3 protein. The profile shows hundreds of thousands of distinct CDR3 sequences, 25% of them singletons. Specimen: naive CD8+ T cells from blood, with Jurkat cell RNA spiked in. Subset meaning: FACS-sorted CD8+CD4-CCR7+CD45RA+ naive T cells. These receptors were obtained from a human donor in good health. Some libraries in this study had Jurkat cell RNA spiked in.

This chain links TRBV12-3 or TRBV12-4 with TRBJ2-3; D might be TRBD1 or TRBD2, each matching 5 bases. The CDR3 runs 15 residues. V was pared by 4 bases and J by 4 bases, with 15 bases between. The CDR3 DNA sequence: TGTGCCAGCAGTTACCAGGGAGTTGGGTCAGATACGCAGTATTTT. It encodes CASSYQGVGSDTQYF.

In the case of this clonotype: This may come from a read error, since a much larger clone is one base off. This sequence joins TRBV7-9 and TRBJ1-1, with 7 bases lining up with TRBD1. CDR1 SEHNR and CDR2 FQNEAQ come from the germline V gene (reference sequence). The J segment lost 7 bases and the V segment lost 7 bases, leaving 12 bases of the junction unmatched. The CDR3 sequence is 14 residues long. CDR3 nucleotide sequence: TGTGCCAGCAACTCCGACGCGGGACAGAATGAAGCTTTCTTT. This sequence encodes CASNSDAGQNEAFF. Combining the CDR3 with reference TRBV7-9 and TRBJ1-1 gives the whole variable domain DTGVSQNPRHKITKRGQNVTFRCDPISEHNRLYWYRQTLGQGPEFLTYFQNEAQLEKSRLLSDRFSAERPKGSFSTLEIQRTEQGDSAMYLCASNSDAGQNEAFFGQGTRLTVV.

About this clonotype itself: Since a much larger clone is just one base distant, this may be a read error. The chain has TRBV12-3 or TRBV12-4 and TRBJ2-1; a weak D match, TRBD2 (5 bases). CDR3 length equals 13 residues. The CDR3 coding sequence is TGTGCCAGTACGGACTCCTCCTACAATGAGCAGTCCTTC. Its protein is CASTDSSYNEQSF.

For this clonotype: One end of the junction is discordant with germline, which a read error may explain. The V gene is TRBV19, the J gene TRBJ1-2; D not certain. This CDR3 is built from 13 residues. CDR1 and CDR2 (germline): LNHDA, SQIVND (reference sequence). CDR3 sequence: CASSIPNNYGYPF. CDR3 nucleotide sequence: TGTGCCAGTAGTATCCCGAATAACTATGGCTACCCCTTC.

This clonotype was recorded many times. The chain couples TRBV7-9 to TRBJ2-7, with TRBD2 matching over 12 bases. CDR1 is SEHNR, CDR2 FQNEAQ, per germline (reference sequence). The CDR3 is 16 residues long. The V gene end was trimmed by 0 bases and the J gene end by 5 bases; junction bases not matched to a gene: 5. The CDR3 nucleotides read TGTGCCAGCAGCTTAGCTTTTGGACTAGCGGGGAACGAGCAGTACTTC. Protein product: CASSLAFGLAGNEQYF. The whole variable domain, filled in from reference TRBV7-9 and TRBJ2-7, reads DTGVSQNPRHKITKRGQNVTFRCDPISEHNRLYWYRQTLGQGPEFLTYFQNEAQLEKSRLLSDRFSAERPKGSFSTLEIQRTEQGDSAMYLCASSLAFGLAGNEQYFGPGTRLTVT.

This clonotype came up many times. The J gene is TRBJ2-2, the V gene TRBV14, with 8 bases identical to TRBD1. Germline values: CDR1 SGHDN, CDR2 FVKESK. The V and J ends lost 0 bases and 2 bases, in that order; junction bases with no gene match: 5. The CDR3 is made up of 17 amino acids. CDR3 in DNA: TGTGCCAGCAGCCAAGACTGGACAGGGACTAACACCGGGGAGCTGTTTTTT. Its translation: CASSQDWTGTNTGELFF.

The table lists this clonotype with a count of one. A much larger clone differs by one base, so this may be a read error. As the CDR3 is not closed by the conserved phenylalanine or tryptophan, this likely results from a read error. The chain uses TRBV12-3 or TRBV12-4 and TRBJ2-3; D uncertain. Trimming pared 0 bases from V and 4 bases from J, leaving 8 bases between. CDR3 length equals 14 residues. The CDR3: CASSLAWSADTQYV. In DNA form, the CDR3 reads TGTGCCAGCAGTTTAGCCTGGTCTGCAGATACGCAGTATGTT.

This clonotype has a handful of counts. The CDR3, as DNA: TGTGCCAGCAAATCCGGGACAGGGGAGACTGAAGCTTTCTTT. Translating it yields CASKSGTGETEAFF. The rearrangement joins TRBV6-2 or TRBV6-3 to TRBJ1-1; 10 bases are shared with TRBD1. The germline CDR1 and CDR2 sequences are MNHEY and SVGEGT. V trimming: 7 bases; J trimming: 5 bases; junction bases outside the gene matches: 7. This CDR3 comprises 14 residues.

This clonotype was observed a few times. This rearrangement joins TRBV7-9 to TRBJ2-1; 10 nucleotides agree with TRBD2. Germline CDR1 and CDR2: SEHNR and FQNEAQ (reference sequence). The CDR3 sequence is 15 residues long. Trimming took 6 bases from V and 5 from J; bases not matched to a gene: 7. For the CDR3, the DNA is TGTGCCAGCAGTCACACTAGCGGGATAAACAATGAGCAGTTCTTC. Translating gives CASSHTSGINNEQFF.

This clonotype was counted many times. The chain employs TRBV12-3 or TRBV12-4 and TRBJ1-1, with 8 bases matching TRBD1. This CDR3 spans 13 amino acids. V was pared by 5 bases and J by 4 bases, with 3 bases of the junction left unmatched. The CDR3 loop reads CASSTGGTTEAFF. CDR3 nucleotide sequence: TGTGCCAGCAGTACAGGGGGAACCACTGAAGCTTTCTTT.

This clonotype turned up a few times. One end of the junction fails to match germline, which may point to a read error. V is TRBV28 and J is TRBJ1-6, with 11 bases that match TRBD1. From germline, CDR1 is MDHEN and CDR2 SYDVKM. The CDR3 covers 14 residues. For the CDR3, the DNA is TGTGCCAGCAGGCCCGGGACAGGGGGATCACCCCCCCACTTT. As protein: CASRPGTGGSPPHF.

The chain recombines TRBV7-6 with TRBJ2-1, with a possible D match to TRBD2 (5 bases). CDR3 length: 14 amino acids. In germline, CDR1 is SGHVS, CDR2 FNYEAQ. V was clipped by 5 bases and J by 4 bases, with 12 bases between them. The CDR3 sequence is CASSTRQRYNEQFF. The DNA for the CDR3 is TGTGCCAGCAGCACGCGCCAGCGGTACAATGAGCAGTTCTTC.

The CDR3: CASSLDPTDRVAGYTF. CDR3 nucleotides: TGCGCCAGCAGCTTGGACCCCACGGACAGGGTGGCTGGCTACACCTTC. V and J are TRBV5-1 and TRBJ1-2, with 8 bases aligning to TRBD1. Per the germline V gene, CDR1 is SGHRS and CDR2 is YFSETQ. CDR3 length equals 16 residues. The junction had 11 bases not matched to a gene; V was cut back by 0 bases and J by 7 bases.

This clonotype showed up just once. A clone one base away is much larger, so this may be a read error. This chain links TRBV6-5 with TRBJ1-5; no definite D call. The CDR3 is made up of 13 amino acids. Trimming left V 5 bases short and J 9 bases short, with 14 bases between. Germline CDR1 and CDR2: MNHEY and SVGAGI. CDR3 in amino acids: CASSVAVYWPQHF. CDR3 bases: TGTGCCAGCAGTGTGGCAGTCTACTGGCCCCAGCATTTT.

This clonotype was seen a few times. The junction does not match germline at one end; this may be a read error. This chain connects TRBV28 to TRBJ1-6; the D gene is possibly TRBD1 (6 bases). Germline CDR1 and CDR2: MDHEN and SYDVKM. The CDR3 is 15 residues long. In DNA form, the CDR3 reads TGTGCCAGCAGACTATACAGGGCTTTAAATTCACACCTCCACTTT. It is translated as CASRLYRALNSHLHF.